This passage covers 14 T cell receptor beta chains from one sample sequenced in a study of blood T cell repertoires in COVID-19. This table comes from immunoSEQ multiplex PCR, and its TCRdb copy is limited to in-frame clones, with some not included. The table shows about 200,000 clones, with more than 70% occurring only once. The specimen was PBMCs or T cells enriched from blood (not recorded which). These TCRs come from a woman younger than 35 who had recovered from COVID-19.

The chain has TRBV28 and TRBJ1-3; D is unclear. CDR1 MDHEN and CDR2 SYDVKM come from the germline V gene. Trimming left V 3 bases short and J 12 bases short, with 12 bases between. The CDR3 has 12 residues. The CDR3 reads CASSFERVSIYF. In nucleotides, the CDR3 is TGTGCCAGCAGTTTCGAACGGGTCAGCATATATTTT.

This clone was detected only once. The rearrangement uses TRBV5-4 and TRBJ2-7, with 8 bases aligning to TRBD2. Germline CDR1 SGHNT, CDR2 YYREEE (reference sequence). Trimming cost V 6 bases and J 7 bases; bases outside gene matches: 18. This CDR3 has 16 residues. The CDR3 is CASNRGGQAFGLEQYF. For the CDR3, the DNA is TGTGCCAGCAACCGGGGGGGCCAGGCTTTTGGGTTGGAGCAGTACTTC.

The chain is built from TRBV4-1 and TRBJ2-7; tentative D call: TRBD2 (7 bases). In germline, CDR1 is MGHRA, CDR2 YSYEKL. This CDR3 spans 15 amino acids. The ends were cut back, 0 bases at V and 2 bases at J, with 11 bases in the middle. Here the CDR3 DNA reads TGCGCCAGCAGCCAAGAGAAGGGGGGGACCTACGAGCAGTACTTC. This encodes CASSQEKGGTYEQYF.

The gene calls are TRBV7-9 and TRBJ1-2, with 7 bases that match TRBD1. Germline loops: CDR1 SEHNR, CDR2 FQNEAQ (reference sequence). This CDR3 contains 15 residues. V lost 1 base and J lost 1; bases outside the gene matches: 3. CDR3 coding DNA: TGTGCCAGCAGCTTAGTACAGGGGTTTAACTATGGCTACACCTTC. Amino acids: CASSLVQGFNYGYTF.

V and J are TRBV27 and TRBJ2-3, with TRBD1 as a possible D gene (5 bases). The V end lost 4 bases, the J end lost 5 bases, and 16 bases lay between the germline ends. Germline CDR1 reads MNHEY; CDR2 reads SMNVEV (reference sequence). The CDR3 sequence is 15 residues long. The CDR3 DNA reads as TGTGCCAGCAGTTCTCACAACAGGTTCGAAGATACGCAGTATTTT. Translation: CASSSHNRFEDTQYF.

The chain recombines TRBV25-1 with TRBJ2-1, with 11 bases lining up with TRBD1. The CDR3 covers 14 residues. The germline V gene has CDR1 MGHDK and CDR2 SYGVNS. J lost 9 bases, V lost 4 bases, and 5 bases had no gene match. CDR3 nucleotides: TGTGCCAGCAGTGTAGGGACAGGGGGGTTTGAGCAGTTCTTC. Translation gives CASSVGTGGFEQFF.

V is TRBV7-2 and J is TRBJ2-7; a possible D gene is TRBD2 (5 bases). V lost 2 bases, J lost 0 bases, and 11 bases lay in between. Germline CDR1 SGHTA, CDR2 FQGNSA. The CDR3 is 15 residues long. As DNA, the CDR3 is TGTGCCAGCAGCTTATGGCCGGGGATCTCCTACGAGCAGTACTTC. Translating it yields CASSLWPGISYEQYF.

The chain combines TRBV7-2 with TRBJ1-1, with 7 bases lining up with TRBD1. Losses at the gene ends were 4 bases for V and 0 bases for J; bases not matched to a gene: 5. Looked up from germline, CDR1 is SGHTA and CDR2 is FQGNSA. This CDR3 spans 15 amino acids. The DNA for the CDR3 is TGTGCCAGCAGCTCAGGGACAGCCATGAACACTGAAGCTTTCTTT. Residues: CASSSGTAMNTEAFF.

The chain has TRBV5-4 and TRBJ2-6, with D hard to call. CDR1 is SGHNT and CDR2 is YYREEE in the germline V gene (reference sequence). CDR3 length: 15 amino acids. V dropped 4 bases and J dropped 0 bases, with 8 bases sitting between them. DNA for the CDR3: TGTGCCAGCAGCCCACCCGGCTCTGGGGCCAACGTCCTGACTTTC. It is translated as CASSPPGSGANVLTF. Using reference TRBV5-4 and TRBJ2-6 for the parts outside the CDR3, the full variable domain is ETGVTQSPTHLIKTRGQQVTLRCSSQSGHNTVSWYQQALGQGPQFIFQYYREEENGRGNFPPRFSGLQFPNYSSELNVNALELDDSALYLCASSPPGSGANVLTFGAGSRLTVL.

The chain links TRBV20-1 to TRBJ2-7; weak D call: TRBD2 (5 bases). The germline CDR1 and CDR2 sequences are DFQATT and SNEGSKA (reference sequence). V was shortened by 3 bases and J by 3 bases, with 9 bases between the two germline ends. The CDR3 consists of 12 residues. CDR3 residues: CSASGLRYEQYF. For the CDR3, the DNA is TGCAGTGCTAGTGGACTGCGCTACGAGCAGTACTTC.

The chain combines TRBV2 with TRBJ1-1; D uncertain. The CDR3 is made up of 13 amino acids. Trimming left V 8 bases short and J 1 base short, with 11 bases between. Per the germline V gene, CDR1 is SNHLY and CDR2 is FYNNEI. The CDR3, as DNA: TGTGCCAGCGTCCGGTCCAAGAACACTGAAGCTTTCTTT. It encodes CASVRSKNTEAFF.

The chain couples TRBV19 to TRBJ1-1; TRBD1 matches at 7 bases. The CDR3 is 15 amino acids. The J segment lost 1 base and the V segment lost 3 bases, leaving 5 bases of the junction unmatched. In germline, CDR1 is LNHDA, CDR2 SQIVND (reference sequence). CDR3 nucleotide sequence: TGTGCCAGTAGTATTAGCAACAGGGGGAACACTGAAGCTTTCTTT. Its protein product is CASSISNRGNTEAFF.

This clone was detected once. V gene TRBV3-1 (or the pseudogene TRBV3-2) combines with J gene TRBJ1-6; TRBD1 is a possible D gene (5 bases). The CDR3 length is 17 residues. V dropped 2 bases and J dropped 1 base, with 12 bases sitting between them. Germline V gene sequence: CDR1 LGHDT, CDR2 YNNKEL (reference sequence). The CDR3 loop reads CASSQRRVWSYNSPLHF. The DNA for the CDR3 is TGTGCCAGCAGCCAACGCAGGGTGTGGTCCTATAATTCACCCCTCCACTTT.

This chain connects TRBV6-5 to TRBJ2-2; D ambiguous. Trimming removed 6 bases at V and 3 bases at J, with 8 bases between. The CDR3 totals 13 residues. Germline CDR1 reads MNHEY; CDR2 reads SVGAGI. In DNA, the CDR3 is TGTGCCAGCAGCCGTCTGTACACCGGGGAGCTGTTTTTT. Amino acids: CASSRLYTGELFF.